This T cell receptor (beta chain) came from a study of PD-1 blockade in mismatch repair-deficient tumors. This clone was counted a single time. Per germline, CDR1 SGDLS and CDR2 YYNGEE. CDR3 length equals 13 residues. Trimming at V came to 4 bases and at J to 3 bases, leaving 3 bases not matched to a gene. The data were produced by immunoSEQ multiplex PCR, yet TCRdb's version contains in-frame clones alone and is incomplete. The repertoire holds 100,000 to 150,000 clones, with around nine tenths as singletons. V gene TRBV9 combines with J gene TRBJ2-5; 7 bases line up with TRBD2. The receptor comes from an adult with mismatch repair-deficient cancer. The material was peripheral blood, obtained approximately 72 weeks after starting pembrolizumab. Here the CDR3 reads CASSLSGEETQYF. CDR3 DNA: TGTGCCAGCAGCCTCAGCGGGGAAGAGACCCAGTACTTC.